A single TCR beta chain is shown here with its context. Assay used: immunoSEQ multiplex PCR; TCRdb lists only in-frame clones, some missing. In the table there are about 190,000 clones, approximately 90% of which are singletons. The CDR3 sequence is 14 residues long. Germline trimming cut 3 bases from V and 5 bases from J; bases unmatched to any gene: 5. In germline, CDR1 is MNHNS, CDR2 SASEGT. These data come from a study of blood T cell repertoires in COVID-19. As for the study in general: Nucleic acid was either cDNA or gDNA, and it came from T cells, B-cell-depleted T cells, or PBMCs.

Input material: peripheral blood. The TCR sequence derives from a middle-aged man with active or convalescent COVID-19. This chain links TRBV6-1 with TRBJ1-1, with TRBD1 matching over 8 bases. The CDR3 here is CASSEDRVRTEAFF. The CDR3 region has the DNA TGTGCCAGCAGTGAGGACAGGGTTAGGACTGAAGCTTTCTTT.